Below, 19 T cell receptor beta chains from the same sample are listed, as sequenced in a study of regulatory and conventional T cells in RAG deficiency. The sorted regulatory T cells were CD4+, CD25-high and CD127-low, with genomic DNA sequenced. Profiling relied on immunoSEQ multiplex PCR, and the TCRdb table lists in-frame clones only, not all of them. The sample records about 7,100 clones, around 90% being singletons. The data also belong to a second study, concerning regulatory T cells. That investigation notes: The primer mix had 52 TRBV and 13 TRBJ primers.

Input material: CD127- CD25+ CD4+ Tregs sorted from blood. These receptors were collected from a human donor in good health.

The chain couples TRBV7-8 to TRBJ1-2; 7 bases map to TRBD1. Germline CDR1 is SGHVS and CDR2 is FQNEAQ. CDR3 length: 12 residues. The V and J ends lost 5 bases and 8 bases, in that order; junction bases with no gene match: 5. CDR3 DNA: TGTGCCAGCAGCAACGACAGGGAGGGCTACACCTTC. It translates to CASSNDREGYTF.

Regarding this clone: At one boundary the junction diverges from the germline segment, which might be a read error. The identical CDR3 is also encoded by other nucleotide sequences in the sample. The rearrangement links TRBV6-1 to TRBJ1-5; D gene unclear. The CDR3 runs 17 residues. Germline V gives CDR1 MNHNS, CDR2 SASEGT. CDR3 sequence reads: CASSEQAGLNSNQPQHF. CDR3 nucleotides: TGTGCCAGCAGTGAACAGGCAGGACTGAATAGCAACCAGCCCCAGCATTTT.

This chain joins TRBV7-2 and TRBJ1-2; the D is unclear. The CDR3 is made up of 14 amino acids. Germline V gene sequence: CDR1 SGHTA, CDR2 FQGNSA. V lost 1 base, J lost 5 bases, and 11 bases lay in between. The CDR3 DNA follows: TGTGCCAGCAGCTTAGGAACAGAGTCTTATGGCTACACCTTC. It codes for CASSLGTESYGYTF.

This chain connects TRBV5-1 to TRBJ2-7; the D gene is possibly TRBD1 (5 bases). Trimming left V 0 bases short and J 7 bases short, with 17 bases between. There are 15 residues in the CDR3. In germline, CDR1 is SGHRS, CDR2 YFSETQ. CDR3 region: CASSLEPSLKGEQYF. The DNA for the CDR3 is TGCGCCAGCAGCTTGGAGCCTTCCCTTAAGGGGGAGCAGTACTTC.

The chain links TRBV2 to TRBJ2-5; D ambiguous. Germline CDR1 and CDR2: SNHLY and FYNNEI. Trimming stripped 7 bases from V and 2 bases from J, with 8 bases between. The CDR3 is 12 residues long. CDR3: CASILPQETQYF. CDR3 DNA sequence: TGTGCCAGCATCCTACCACAAGAGACCCAGTACTTC.

The V and J genes are TRBV4-1 and TRBJ2-5, with a weak D call TRBD2 (7 bases). The germline CDR1 and CDR2 sequences are MGHRA and YSYEKL. Trimming left V 0 bases short and J 6 bases short, with 14 bases between. The CDR3 extends over 15 amino acids. CDR3: CASSQDRGGGKTQYF. CDR3 nucleotides: TGCGCCAGCAGCCAAGATCGGGGAGGGGGAAAGACCCAGTACTTC.

This clone was counted between two and nine times. V and J are TRBV4-2 and TRBJ1-2; D is undetermined. CDR3 length: 17 amino acids. Trimming pared 0 bases from V and 6 bases from J, leaving 20 bases between. Germline V CDR1 and CDR2: LGHNA, YNFKEQ. CDR3 DNA sequence: TGTGCCAGCAGCCAAGATAGTAACAGCCCTCCGGTCCATGGCTACACCTTC. Its translation is CASSQDSNSPPVHGYTF.

The chain links TRBV30 to TRBJ1-2; TRBD1 is a possible D gene (5 bases). The germline V gene has CDR1 GTSNPN and CDR2 SVGIG (reference sequence). With 2 bases removed from V and 7 bases from J, the gap between germline ends came to 11 bases. This CDR3 is built from 12 residues. This CDR3 is CAWSPGEIGYTF. CDR3 sequence (DNA): TGTGCCTGGAGTCCGGGGGAGATTGGCTACACCTTC. The full variable domain, rest sourced from reference TRBV30 and TRBJ1-2, is SQTIHQWPATLVQPVGSPLSLECTVEGTSNPNLYWYRQAAGRGLQLLFYSVGIGQISSEVPQNLSASRPQDRQFILSSKKLLLSDSGFYLCAWSPGEIGYTFGSGTRLTVV.

The chain is built from TRBV29-1 and TRBJ1-1; possible D gene TRBD1, 5 bases. The CDR3 consists of 11 residues. The germline CDR1 and CDR2 sequences are SQVTM and ANQGSEA. V lost 5 bases and J 9 bases, leaving 13 bases between the germline ends. This chain's CDR3 is CSVNAGSQAFF. As DNA, the CDR3 is TGCAGCGTTAATGCAGGGTCCCAAGCTTTCTTT.

This chain uses TRBV6-5 with TRBJ1-6; D call uncertain. Trimming shortened V by 2 bases and J by 10 bases, and 12 bases separated the two germline ends. CDR1 is MNHEY, CDR2 SVGAGI, per germline. The CDR3 length is 14 residues. The CDR3 protein is CASSYLGEGSPLHF. The CDR3 region has the DNA TGTGCCAGCAGTTACCTCGGGGAGGGCTCACCCCTCCACTTT.

This clone was observed a few times. The gene calls are TRBV19 and TRBJ1-1, with D unclear. The CDR3 length is 13 residues. Germline CDR1 LNHDA, CDR2 SQIVND (reference sequence). Trimming left V 7 bases short and J 0 bases short, with 9 bases between. CDR3 residues: CASMEGMNTEAFF. The CDR3 DNA sequence: TGTGCCAGTATGGAGGGTATGAACACTGAAGCTTTCTTT.

The chain links TRBV25-1 to TRBJ1-1, with 9 bases aligning to TRBD1. Germline V gene sequence: CDR1 MGHDK, CDR2 SYGVNS. The CDR3 has 15 amino acids. The trim removed 4 bases at V and 4 bases at J, leaving 7 bases unmatched. CDR3: CASSGPGQGSTEAFF. CDR3 DNA: TGTGCCAGCAGTGGCCCCGGACAGGGGAGCACTGAAGCTTTCTTT. The variable domain in full, completed from reference TRBV25-1 and TRBJ1-1, reads EADIYQTPRYLVIGTGKKITLECSQTMGHDKMYWYQQDPGMELHLIHYSYGVNSTEKGDLSSESTVSRIRTEHFPLTLESARPSHTSQYLCASSGPGQGSTEAFFGQGTRLTVV.

This clone is a singleton in its sample. This sequence joins TRBV10-3 and TRBJ1-1; 11 nucleotides line up with TRBD1. Germline V gene data show CDR1 as ENHRY and CDR2 as SYGVKD. The CDR3 sequence is 16 residues long. Germline trimming cut 2 bases from V and 4 bases from J; bases unmatched to any gene: 6. The CDR3 loop is CAISEGGTGGSTEAFF. In DNA form, the CDR3 reads TGTGCCATCAGTGAGGGGGGGACAGGGGGGAGCACTGAAGCTTTCTTT.

This clone was observed a single time. The chain joins TRBV7-6 to TRBJ2-3; D may be TRBD2 (5 bases). Trimming shortened V by 5 bases and J by 3 bases, and 9 bases separated the two germline ends. CDR1 SGHVS and CDR2 FNYEAQ come from the germline V gene. The CDR3 contains 13 residues. The CDR3 region is CASSQDWTDTQYF. The CDR3 DNA reads TGTGCCAGCAGCCAGGACTGGACAGATACGCAGTATTTT. Complete variable domain (other parts from reference TRBV7-6 and TRBJ2-3): GAGVSQSPRYKVTKRGQDVALRCDPISGHVSLYWYRQALGQGPEFLTYFNYEAQQDKSGLPNDRFSAERPEGSISTLTIQRTEQRDSAMYRCASSQDWTDTQYFGPGTRLTVL.

With regard to this clone: A junction boundary mismatches the germline segment, possibly from a read error. The same CDR3 can be traced to other DNA sequences in this sample. The chain employs TRBV7-9 and TRBJ1-6; D might be TRBD1 (6 bases). Per the germline V gene, CDR1 is SEHNR and CDR2 is FQNEAQ (reference sequence). The CDR3 runs to 19 residues. The CDR3 sequence: CASSFLQGFPSSYNSPLHF. The DNA for the CDR3 is TGTGCCAGCAGCTTTTTACAGGGATTTCCGAGCTCCTATAATTCCCCCCTCCACTTT.

V gene TRBV5-1 combines with J gene TRBJ1-2; D might be TRBD1 (5 bases). This CDR3 has 15 amino acids. V lost 0 bases to trimming and J lost 3 bases, with 12 bases between them. CDR1 and CDR2 (germline): SGHRS, YFSETQ. This CDR3 reads CASSLEGHADYGYTF. CDR3 bases: TGCGCCAGCAGCTTGGAAGGACACGCTGACTATGGCTACACCTTC.

The chain employs TRBV6-5 and TRBJ2-3, with 9 bases that match TRBD2. CDR3 size: 16 residues. J was trimmed by 2 bases and V by 2 bases; bases with no gene match: 5. In germline, CDR1 is MNHEY, CDR2 SVGAGI. This CDR3 is CASSYGASGATDTQYF. The CDR3 nucleotides read TGTGCCAGCAGTTACGGGGCTAGCGGGGCCACAGATACGCAGTATTTT.

A remark on this clone: The junction and the germline gene differ at one end; a read error may be behind it. The J gene is TRBJ2-7, the V gene TRBV4-2; TRBD1 might be the D (5 bases). Per germline, CDR1 LGHNA and CDR2 YNFKEQ. This CDR3 comprises 13 residues. The CDR3 DNA reads TGTGCCAGCAGCCAAGTATCTAAAGGGCCCAGGGAATTC. It encodes CASSQVSKGPREF.

This clone was picked up one time. Here the CDR3 reads CASSWRTEAFF. The CDR3 DNA reads TGTGCCAGCAGCTGGAGGACTGAAGCTTTCTTT. The chain employs TRBV11-2 and TRBJ1-1; the D is unclear. The CDR3 spans 11 residues. From germline, CDR1 is SGHAT and CDR2 FQNNGV. The V end lost 4 bases, the J end lost 5 bases, and 5 bases lay between the germline ends.